This T cell receptor beta chain appears in the sequencing data of a study of blood T cell repertoires in COVID-19. Overall study context: Sites across the United States, Italy and Spain contributed samples from acute and convalescent COVID-19. PBMCs, B-cell-depleted T cells, or T cells provided the cDNA or gDNA that made up the material.

CDR1 is SEHNR, CDR2 FQNEAQ, per germline (reference sequence). V lost 5 bases, J lost 3 bases, and 3 bases stayed unmatched. There are 14 residues in the CDR3. Per the original data handling: Reference gene primers were amplified, and this amplification served to estimate nucleated cell counts. The repertoire was sequenced with immunoSEQ multiplex PCR; TCRdb's copy has only in-frame clones and lacks some. V and J calls and clone size are those listed in that table; D and trimming were worked out from the DNA. This table holds around 150,000 clones, approximately 92% found once. The clonotype comes from a woman in her forties or fifties with acute or convalescent COVID-19. Sequenced: peripheral blood. The genes are TRBV7-9 and TRBJ2-7; 11 bases agree with TRBD1. Here the CDR3 DNA reads TGTGCCAGCAGCCAGGGACAGGGGGTCTACGAGCAGTACTTC. Amino acid sequence: CASSQGQGVYEQYF.